The 8 T cell receptor beta chains below come from one sample, sequenced in a study of low-dose radiotherapy and immunotherapy resistance in tumors. Time point: after trial treatment. Treatment denoted: LDRT plus nivolumab, ipilimumab, low-dose cyclophosphamide and aspirin (RACIN trial). TRAV and TRBV primers primed cDNA for both TCRalpha and TCRbeta. TCRs were put through around 20 PCR cycles of amplification with Phusion. A constant-region primer and the V-primer adapter served as the primer pair. TCRdb redid the calling of the reads with MiXCR, one entry per CDR3 protein. The table shows some 100,000 distinct CDR3 sequences, with more than 20% occurring only once. The sequenced sample was PBMCs, obtained after low-dose radiotherapy plus immunotherapy. The receptor source for this set is a female donor with ovarian cancer.

This clonotype was recorded only once. The chain carries TRBV30 and TRBJ2-3; perhaps TRBD2 as D (6 bases). Germline-derived CDR1 and CDR2 are GTSNPN and SVGIG (reference sequence). Deletions cut 4 bases from V and 1 base from J, with 15 bases between. This CDR3 contains 15 residues. CDR3 region: CAWKPGERGTDTQYF. CDR3 nucleotide sequence: TGTGCCTGGAAGCCGGGGGAGAGGGGCACAGATACGCAGTATTTT.

This clonotype was counted ten times or more. J is TRBJ2-1 and V is TRBV15; 11 nucleotides agree with TRBD1. The V gene end was trimmed by 5 bases and the J gene end by 3 bases; junction bases not matched to a gene: 3. The germline V gene encodes CDR1 LNHNV and CDR2 YYDKDF (reference sequence). The CDR3 runs to 15 residues. CDR3 loop: CATSRGTGGYNEQFF. CDR3 DNA: TGTGCCACCAGCCGCGGGACAGGGGGCTACAATGAGCAGTTCTTC.

This clonotype was seen ten or more times. The genes are TRBV6-6 and TRBJ1-1, with no clear D. V was clipped by 6 bases and J by 4 bases, with 15 bases between them. The CDR3 is 14 residues long. Germline loops: CDR1 MNHNY, CDR2 SVGAGI (reference sequence). The CDR3 sequence: CASSANVGGTEAFF. The CDR3 bases are TGTGCCAGCAGCGCTAACGTGGGTGGCACTGAAGCTTTCTTT.

This clonotype appeared many times. V usage is TRBV19 and J usage is TRBJ2-1, with TRBD1 matching over 7 bases. The CDR3 covers 14 residues. V lost 5 bases, J lost 4 bases, and 5 bases stayed unmatched. The germline V gene encodes CDR1 LNHDA and CDR2 SQIVND (reference sequence). CDR3 coding DNA: TGTGCCAGTAGTGGGGGACAGACTTACAATGAGCAGTTCTTC. This sequence encodes CASSGGQTYNEQFF.

This clonotype was counted many times. The rearrangement links TRBV27 to TRBJ2-1; the match to TRBD1 covers 11 bases. The length of the CDR3 is 16 residues. The J segment lost 7 bases and the V segment lost 2 bases, leaving 7 bases of the junction unmatched. Germline CDR1 and CDR2: MNHEY and SMNVEV (reference sequence). The CDR3 protein is CASSLRWTGGINEQFF. The CDR3 DNA sequence: TGTGCCAGCAGTTTACGCTGGACAGGGGGCATAAATGAGCAGTTCTTC.

The chain couples TRBV28 to TRBJ1-2; D is possibly TRBD1 (5 bases). The CDR3 totals 15 residues. CDR1 is MDHEN and CDR2 is SYDVKM in the germline V gene. V was clipped by 6 bases and J by 1 base, with 15 bases between them. CDR3 sequence (DNA): TGTGCCAGCAGATACCGACAGACCCTTAACTATGGCTACACCTTC. Translation gives CASRYRQTLNYGYTF.

This clonotype has at least ten counts. This chain joins TRBV7-2 and TRBJ2-1; 16 bases are a match to TRBD2. Germline trimming cut 3 bases from V and 6 bases from J; bases unmatched to any gene: 17. This CDR3 comprises 21 residues. The germline V gene encodes CDR1 SGHTA and CDR2 FQGNSA. DNA for the CDR3: TGTGCCAGCAGCTTCTACCCTTGGGGACTAGCGGGAGGGGTAGTTGGCAATGAGCAGTTCTTC. This sequence encodes CASSFYPWGLAGGVVGNEQFF.

The table lists this clonotype with a count of one. A far larger clone is just one base off, so this is likely a read error. The chain employs TRBV6-8 and TRBJ1-5; TRBD1 matches at 7 bases. The germline V gene encodes CDR1 MNHGY and CDR2 SAAAGT. The CDR3 has 16 residues. Trimming cost V 6 bases and J 3 bases; bases outside gene matches: 11. The CDR3 bases are TGTGCCAGCAGCCAAATCAGACAGGGCGACAATCAGCCCCAGCATTTT. Its protein is CASSQIRQGDNQPQHF.